The 6 T cell receptor beta chains below come from one sample, sequenced in a study of cytomegalovirus exposure and HLA in healthy donors. The PCR contained 60 Vbeta and 13 Jbeta primers. Profiling relied on immunoSEQ multiplex PCR, and the TCRdb table lists in-frame clones only, not all of them. The sample totals more than 200,000 clones. Sequencing was carried out using PBMCs. Receptors were obtained from a woman in her twenties or thirties in good health and CMV-seropositive.

The chain links TRBV18 to TRBJ2-1; a weak D match, TRBD2 (5 bases). This CDR3 has 16 amino acids. V was shortened by 2 bases and J by 15 bases, with 26 bases between the two germline ends. The germline CDR1 and CDR2 sequences are KGHSH and LQKENI. CDR3 coding DNA: TGTGCCAGCTCACCATCAGTACTAGATCCAATGTCGAAGAGGTTCTTC. This translates into CASSPSVLDPMSKRFF.

The V gene is TRBV18, the J gene TRBJ1-6; a possible D gene is TRBD1 (6 bases). CDR1 is KGHSH and CDR2 is LQKENI in the germline V gene. The length of the CDR3 is 17 residues. The germline V and J ends were trimmed by 4 bases and 0 bases, with 13 bases remaining between them. CDR3 region: CASSLSTGPSYNSPLHF. CDR3 DNA: TGTGCCAGCTCACTCTCGACAGGACCCTCCTATAATTCACCCCTCCACTTT.

The J gene is TRBJ1-5, the V gene TRBV10-2; TRBD1 agrees at 7 bases. CDR3 length equals 14 residues. Germline V CDR1 and CDR2: WSHSY, SAAADI. The V segment lost 6 bases and the J segment 5 bases; nucleotides outside the gene matches: 7. The DNA for the CDR3 is TGCGCCAGCAGCCTACAGGGGCAGGATCAGCCCCAGCATTTT. Protein product: CASSLQGQDQPQHF.

The V and J genes are TRBV2 and TRBJ2-1, with 10 bases fitting TRBD2. Germline values: CDR1 SNHLY, CDR2 FYNNEI. V was pared by 1 base and J by 5 bases, with 5 bases of the junction left unmatched. The CDR3 length is 16 residues. For the CDR3, the DNA is TGTGCCAGCAGTGAAGAGGGACTAGCGAGAAACAATGAGCAGTTCTTC. This encodes CASSEEGLARNNEQFF.

The V call is TRBV6-5, the J call TRBJ1-1, with 7 nucleotides matching TRBD1. From germline, CDR1 is MNHEY and CDR2 SVGAGI. Trimming at V came to 5 bases and at J to 8 bases, leaving 14 bases not matched to a gene. This CDR3 is 15 amino acids long. The chain's CDR3 is CASSPSPTGSSEAFF. CDR3 nucleotide sequence: TGTGCCAGCAGTCCCTCACCGACAGGGTCTAGCGAAGCTTTCTTT.

With respect to this clone: This sample includes further DNA sequences coding for the same CDR3. This chain joins TRBV28 and TRBJ1-5; no reliable D call. This CDR3 region has 13 residues. Trimming took off 6 bases at V and 0 bases at J, with 6 bases between the two ends. Germline V CDR1 and CDR2: MDHEN, SYDVKM. As DNA, the CDR3 is TGTGCCAGCAGCCTATATAGCAATCAGCCCCAGCATTTT. Translating it yields CASSLYSNQPQHF.